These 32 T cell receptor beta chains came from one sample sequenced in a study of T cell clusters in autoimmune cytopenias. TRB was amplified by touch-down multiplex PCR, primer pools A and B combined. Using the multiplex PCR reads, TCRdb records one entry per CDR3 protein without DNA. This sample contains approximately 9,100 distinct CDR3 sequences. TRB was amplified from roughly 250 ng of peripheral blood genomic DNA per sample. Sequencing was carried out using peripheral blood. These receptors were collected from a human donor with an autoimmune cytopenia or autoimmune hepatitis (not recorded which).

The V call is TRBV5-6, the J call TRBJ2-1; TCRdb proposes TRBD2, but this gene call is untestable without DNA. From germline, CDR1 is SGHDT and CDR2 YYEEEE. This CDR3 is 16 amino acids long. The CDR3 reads CASSLAGPGAWNEHFF.

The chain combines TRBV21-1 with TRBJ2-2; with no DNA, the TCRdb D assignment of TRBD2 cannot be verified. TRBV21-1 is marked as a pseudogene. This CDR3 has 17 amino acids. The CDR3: CASSKVRLAKNTGELFF.

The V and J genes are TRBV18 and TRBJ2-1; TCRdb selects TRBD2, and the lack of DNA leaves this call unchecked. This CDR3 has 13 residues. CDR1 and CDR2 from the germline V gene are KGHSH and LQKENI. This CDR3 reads CASSPGLNNEQFF.

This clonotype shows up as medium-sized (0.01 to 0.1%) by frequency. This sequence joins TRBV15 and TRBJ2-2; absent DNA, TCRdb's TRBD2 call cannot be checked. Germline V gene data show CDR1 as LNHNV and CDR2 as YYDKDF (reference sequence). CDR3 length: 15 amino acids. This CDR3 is CATSRWQGGTGELFF.

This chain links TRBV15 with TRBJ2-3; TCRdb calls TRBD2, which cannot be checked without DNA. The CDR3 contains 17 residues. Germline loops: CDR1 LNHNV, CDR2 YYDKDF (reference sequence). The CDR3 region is CATSRDPASGNTDTQYF.

The chain's CDR3 is CASSIGNNYEQYF. The rearrangement uses TRBV19 and TRBJ2-7. Germline loops: CDR1 LNHDA, CDR2 SQIVND (reference sequence). CDR3 length: 13 amino acids.

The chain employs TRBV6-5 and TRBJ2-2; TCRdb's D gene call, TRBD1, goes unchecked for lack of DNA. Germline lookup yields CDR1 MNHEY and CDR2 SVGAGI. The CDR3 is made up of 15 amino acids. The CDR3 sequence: CASSQEHRGFGELFF.

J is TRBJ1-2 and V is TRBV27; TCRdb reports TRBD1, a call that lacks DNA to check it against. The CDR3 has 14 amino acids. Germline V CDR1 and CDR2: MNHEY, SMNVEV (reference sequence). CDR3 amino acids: CASSRGQGTGGYTF.

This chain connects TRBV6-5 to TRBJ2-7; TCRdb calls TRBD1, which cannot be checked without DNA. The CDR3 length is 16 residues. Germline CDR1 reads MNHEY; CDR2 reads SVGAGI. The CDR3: CASSGLGTGGSYEQYF.

The CDR3 protein is CASGTWGQPQHF. V usage is TRBV6-5 and J usage is TRBJ1-5; TCRdb returns TRBD1, unconfirmable since there is no DNA. The CDR3 extends over 12 amino acids. Germline V gene lookup returns CDR1 MNHEY and CDR2 SVGAGI.

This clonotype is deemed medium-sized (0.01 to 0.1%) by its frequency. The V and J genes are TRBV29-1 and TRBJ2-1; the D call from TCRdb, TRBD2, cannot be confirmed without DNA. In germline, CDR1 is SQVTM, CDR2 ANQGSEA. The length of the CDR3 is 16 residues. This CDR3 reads CSVEDRTSGKGDEQFF.

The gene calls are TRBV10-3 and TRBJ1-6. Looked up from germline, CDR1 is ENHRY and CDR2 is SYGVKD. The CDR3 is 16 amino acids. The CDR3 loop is CATRQVRALHNSPLHF.

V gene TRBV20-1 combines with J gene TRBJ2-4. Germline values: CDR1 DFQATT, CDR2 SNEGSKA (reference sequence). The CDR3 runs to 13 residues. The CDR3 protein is CSARDLVLNIQYF.

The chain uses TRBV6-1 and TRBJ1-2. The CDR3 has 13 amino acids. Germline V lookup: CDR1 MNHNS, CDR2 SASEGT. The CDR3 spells CASSRTAKYGYTF.

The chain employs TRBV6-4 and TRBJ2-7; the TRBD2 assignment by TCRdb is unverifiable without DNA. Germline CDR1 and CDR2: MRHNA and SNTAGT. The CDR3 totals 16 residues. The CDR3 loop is CATSDAGTSGSYEQYF.

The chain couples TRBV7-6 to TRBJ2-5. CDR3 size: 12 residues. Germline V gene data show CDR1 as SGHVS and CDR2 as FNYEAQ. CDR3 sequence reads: CASSGHQETQYF.

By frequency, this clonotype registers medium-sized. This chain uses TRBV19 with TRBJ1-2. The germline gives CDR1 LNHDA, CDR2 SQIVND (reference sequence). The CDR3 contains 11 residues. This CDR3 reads CASREVYGYTF.

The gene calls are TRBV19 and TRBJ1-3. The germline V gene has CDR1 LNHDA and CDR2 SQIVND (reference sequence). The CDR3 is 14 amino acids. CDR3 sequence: CASSIGSTGNTIYF.

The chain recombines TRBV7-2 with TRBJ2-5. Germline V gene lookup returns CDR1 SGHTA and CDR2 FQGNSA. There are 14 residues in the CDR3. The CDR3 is CASSLRPEWETQYF. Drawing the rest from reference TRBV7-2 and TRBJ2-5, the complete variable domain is GAGVSQSPSNKVTEKGKDVELRCDPISGHTALYWYRQSLGQGLEFLIYFQGNSAPDKSGLPSDRFSAERTGGSVSTLTIQRTQQEDSAVYLCASSLRPEWETQYFGPGTRLLVL.

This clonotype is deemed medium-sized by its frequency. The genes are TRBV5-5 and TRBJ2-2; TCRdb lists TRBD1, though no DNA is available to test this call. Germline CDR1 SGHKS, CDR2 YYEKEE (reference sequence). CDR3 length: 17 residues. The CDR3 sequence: CASSLGLQGGDAGELFF.

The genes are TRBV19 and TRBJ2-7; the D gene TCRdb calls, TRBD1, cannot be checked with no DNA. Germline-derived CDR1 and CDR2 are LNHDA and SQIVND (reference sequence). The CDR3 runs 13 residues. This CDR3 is CASSGTGRYEQYF.

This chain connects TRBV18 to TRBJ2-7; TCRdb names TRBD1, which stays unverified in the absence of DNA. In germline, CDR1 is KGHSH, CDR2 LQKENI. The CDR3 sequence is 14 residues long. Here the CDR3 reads CASSAGTLLYEQYF.

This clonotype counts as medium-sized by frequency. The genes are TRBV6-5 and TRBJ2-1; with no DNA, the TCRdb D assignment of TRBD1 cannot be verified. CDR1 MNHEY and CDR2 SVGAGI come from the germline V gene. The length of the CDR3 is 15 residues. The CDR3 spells CASSYGPPSYNEQFF.

The CDR3 protein is CSVGRGRDTGETQYF. The chain recombines TRBV29-1 with TRBJ2-5; TCRdb reports TRBD1, a call that lacks DNA to check it against. Germline CDR1 and CDR2: SQVTM and ANQGSEA. The CDR3 is 15 residues long.

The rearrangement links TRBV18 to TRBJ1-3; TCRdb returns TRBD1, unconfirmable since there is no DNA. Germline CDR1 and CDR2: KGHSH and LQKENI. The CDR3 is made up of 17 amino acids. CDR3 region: CASSSQGQRIFGNTIYF.

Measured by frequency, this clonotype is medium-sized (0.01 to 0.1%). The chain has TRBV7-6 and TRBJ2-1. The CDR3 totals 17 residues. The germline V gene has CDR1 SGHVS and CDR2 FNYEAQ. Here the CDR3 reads CASSLASRVRSYNEQFF.

The CDR3 protein is CASSQESSEQFF. This chain joins TRBV14 and TRBJ2-1. The CDR3 totals 12 residues. The germline V gene has CDR1 SGHDN and CDR2 FVKESK.

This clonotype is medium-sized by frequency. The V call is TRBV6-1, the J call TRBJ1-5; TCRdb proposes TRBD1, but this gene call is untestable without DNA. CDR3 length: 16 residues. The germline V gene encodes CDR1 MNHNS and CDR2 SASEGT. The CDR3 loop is CASSQTPGTGGQPQHF.

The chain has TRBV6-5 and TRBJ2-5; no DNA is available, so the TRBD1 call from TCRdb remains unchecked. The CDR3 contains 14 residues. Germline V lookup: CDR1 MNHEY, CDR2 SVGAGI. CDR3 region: CASTPQGNRETQYF.

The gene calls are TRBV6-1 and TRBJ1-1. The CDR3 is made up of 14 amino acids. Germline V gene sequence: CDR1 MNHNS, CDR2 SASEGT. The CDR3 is CASREFASEHGAFF.

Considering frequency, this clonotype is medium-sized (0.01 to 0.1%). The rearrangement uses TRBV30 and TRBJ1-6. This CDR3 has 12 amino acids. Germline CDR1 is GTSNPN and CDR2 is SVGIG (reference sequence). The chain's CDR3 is CAWSVFGPPLHF.

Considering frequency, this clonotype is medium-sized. Here the CDR3 reads CASPPRPGDQETQYF. The gene calls are TRBV6-5 and TRBJ2-5; the TCRdb D gene call, TRBD2, has no DNA to confirm it. Germline V lookup: CDR1 MNHEY, CDR2 SVGAGI. The CDR3 is 15 amino acids.